One sample yielded the 5 T cell receptor beta chains listed below, sequenced in a study of blood T cell repertoires in COVID-19. Clones were read by immunoSEQ multiplex PCR, and TCRdb kept only the in-frame ones, dropping some. The repertoire includes 150,000 to 200,000 clones, roughly 80% of them detected once, and about 6.9% sits in the top ten. What was sequenced was peripheral blood. The receptors here all came from a man aged 60 to 75 with acute or convalescent COVID-19.

The rearrangement uses TRBV19 and TRBJ1-5; D unresolved. The V end was cut by 2 bases, the J end by 4 bases, with 12 bases between. Germline V gene sequence: CDR1 LNHDA, CDR2 SQIVND (reference sequence). The CDR3 totals 15 residues. The CDR3 protein is CASSITGNTNQPQHF. The CDR3 bases are TGTGCCAGTAGTATAACGGGGAACACGAATCAGCCCCAGCATTTT.

V usage is TRBV3-1 (or the pseudogene TRBV3-2) and J usage is TRBJ2-1, with D maybe TRBD2 (6 bases). Germline V CDR1 and CDR2: LGHDT, YNNKEL (reference sequence). The CDR3 is 14 amino acids. V lost 2 bases, J lost 7 bases, and 12 bases lay in between. DNA for the CDR3: TGTGCCAGCAGCCAAACTCGGAGCGGGAATGAGCAGTTCTTC. As protein: CASSQTRSGNEQFF.

This chain joins TRBV6-2 or TRBV6-3 and TRBJ2-1; D remains ambiguous. Deletions cut 4 bases from V and 13 bases from J, with 20 bases between. CDR1 is MNHEY and CDR2 is SVGEGT in the germline V gene. The CDR3 is 14 residues long. CDR3 protein: CASSFGSHNVGQFF. CDR3 nucleotides: TGTGCCAGCAGTTTCGGGTCCCACAATGTTGGACAGTTCTTC.

The chain joins TRBV19 to TRBJ1-5, with D possibly matching TRBD1 (6 bases). Trimming left V 10 bases short and J 1 base short, with 11 bases between. Germline assignment: CDR1 LNHDA and CDR2 SQIVND (reference sequence). This CDR3 comprises 13 residues. CDR3 nucleotide sequence: TGTGCCACAGGGGTGGCCAGCAATCAGCCCCAGCATTTT. This translates into CATGVASNQPQHF.

Here the CDR3 DNA reads TGTGCCAGCAGCGTCGTGGGGGGTCGTGAAAAACTGTTTTTT. This gives the protein CASSVVGGREKLFF. The chain employs TRBV7-9 and TRBJ1-4, with a weak D call TRBD1 (5 bases). V dropped 5 bases and J dropped 7 bases, with 14 bases sitting between them. Germline CDR1 SEHNR, CDR2 FQNEAQ (reference sequence). This CDR3 has 14 residues.